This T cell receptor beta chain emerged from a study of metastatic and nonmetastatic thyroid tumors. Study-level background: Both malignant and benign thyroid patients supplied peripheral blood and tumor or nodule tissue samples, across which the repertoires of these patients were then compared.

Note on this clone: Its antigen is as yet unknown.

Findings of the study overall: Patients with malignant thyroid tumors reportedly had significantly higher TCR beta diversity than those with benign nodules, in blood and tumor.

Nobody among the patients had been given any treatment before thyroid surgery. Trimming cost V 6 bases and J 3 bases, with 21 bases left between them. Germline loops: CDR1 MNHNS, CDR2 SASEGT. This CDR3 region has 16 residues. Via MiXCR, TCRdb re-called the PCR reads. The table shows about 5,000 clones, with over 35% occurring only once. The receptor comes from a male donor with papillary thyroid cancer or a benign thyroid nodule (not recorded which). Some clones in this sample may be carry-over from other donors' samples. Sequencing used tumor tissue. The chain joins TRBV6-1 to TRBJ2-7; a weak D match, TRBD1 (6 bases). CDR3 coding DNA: TGTGCCAGCAGCTTTAACAGGGTGTTGACGGGCTACGAGCAGTACTTC. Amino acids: CASSFNRVLTGYEQYF.